This paragraph reports one TCR beta chain. Sequencing used immunoSEQ multiplex PCR; TCRdb keeps in-frame clones, though not all of them. The sample carries tens of thousands of clones, 80% to 95% recorded once. The data stem from a study of control samples from healthy donors and cancer patients. This CDR3 region has 11 residues. Germline assignment: CDR1 MGHDK and CDR2 SYGVNS. The ends were cut back, 6 bases at V and 8 bases at J, with 10 bases in the middle. V and J are TRBV25-1 and TRBJ1-2; no reliable D call. Sequencing was done on a sample of blood. The source of this sequence is a woman aged 25 to 45 in good health. The CDR3 sequence is CASSEGHGYTF. DNA of the CDR3: TGTGCCAGCAGCGAAGGGCACGGCTACACCTTC.